This T cell receptor beta chain was captured by sequencing in a study of patients and donors after allogeneic stem cell transplantation. Germline V CDR1 and CDR2: SQVTM, ANQGSEA. V was cut by 3 bases and J by 4 bases, with 9 bases left in between. This CDR3 region has 12 residues. TCRdb redid the calling of the RT-PCR reads with MiXCR, one entry per CDR3 protein. Among roughly 40,000 distinct CDR3 sequences, more than 30% were seen once, and the ten largest hold about two thirds. The chain is built from TRBV29-1 and TRBJ1-1, with D perhaps TRBD1 (5 bases). The clonotype comes from a human donor who was either an allogeneic HSCT recipient or a stem cell or donor lymphocyte infusion donor (not recorded which). It is not recorded whose cells these are; they may come from a transplant donor. The sequenced sample was blood, either unsorted or a sorted T cell fraction (not recorded which). The CDR3 here is CSVEGRVTEAFF. DNA for the CDR3: TGCAGCGTTGAGGGACGGGTCACTGAAGCTTTCTTT.